The 17 T cell receptor beta chains reported below all come from one sample, sequenced in a study of shared clonotypes between healthy human individuals. The protocol was immunoSEQ multiplex PCR, while the TCRdb copy is restricted to in-frame clones and leaves out a portion. The repertoire holds 330,000 or so clones, with around 67% as singletons. Sequenced: memory CD4+ T cells sorted from blood. Subset indicated: CD45RA-negative fraction. All receptors derive from a man younger than 45 in good health.

The rearrangement uses TRBV28 and TRBJ1-2, with D unclear. The germline V gene encodes CDR1 MDHEN and CDR2 SYDVKM. Trimming removed 8 bases from V and 5 bases from J, with 12 bases in between. CDR3 size: 12 residues. This CDR3 is CASGDGRYGYTF. CDR3 sequence (DNA): TGTGCCAGCGGTGACGGACGATATGGCTACACCTTC.

This clone has just one count. The chain couples TRBV9 to TRBJ2-2; tentatively, D is TRBD2 (6 bases). Germline V CDR1 and CDR2: SGDLS, YYNGEE. Trimming took off 4 bases at V and 7 bases at J, with 23 bases between the two ends. CDR3 length equals 17 residues. In DNA, the CDR3 is TGTGCCAGCAGCCCCACCGGGACTTCTGTGATTAACGGGGAGCTGTTTTTT. It codes for CASSPTGTSVINGELFF.

The V call is TRBV5-1, the J call TRBJ1-1; TRBD1 might be the D (5 bases). CDR1 and CDR2 (germline): SGHRS, YFSETQ. The length of the CDR3 is 16 residues. V was clipped by 0 bases and J by 6 bases, with 18 bases between them. The chain's CDR3 is CASSLGVRAEWAEAFF. The CDR3, as DNA: TGCGCCAGCAGCTTGGGGGTCAGGGCGGAGTGGGCTGAAGCTTTCTTT.

A single count supports this clone. This chain links TRBV7-8 with TRBJ2-5; no clear D gene. The V gene's germline CDR1 is SGHVS and CDR2 FQNEAQ. The CDR3 extends over 18 amino acids. Trimming stripped 8 bases from V and 1 base from J, with 26 bases between. This CDR3 reads CASSDANRMPELQETQYF. In nucleotides, the CDR3 is TGTGCCAGCTCAGATGCAAACCGCATGCCGGAACTCCAAGAGACCCAGTACTTC.

This chain links TRBV28 with TRBJ2-3, with D perhaps TRBD1 or TRBD2 (6 bases each). The CDR3 runs 12 residues. V lost 9 bases to trimming and J lost 4 bases, with 11 bases between them. From germline, CDR1 is MDHEN and CDR2 SYDVKM. The CDR3 here is CASLGGPDTQYF. For the CDR3, the DNA is TGTGCCAGTCTGGGGGGCCCAGATACGCAGTATTTT.

The CDR3 spells CASSFGGSASSYNEQFF. CDR3 coding DNA: TGTGCCAGCAGCTTCGGAGGCAGTGCTAGCTCCTACAATGAGCAGTTCTTC. The rearrangement links TRBV11-1 to TRBJ2-1; TRBD2 might be the D (5 bases). Germline V gene lookup returns CDR1 SGHAT and CDR2 FQDESV (reference sequence). The V end lost 3 bases, the J end lost 0 bases, and 15 bases lay between the germline ends. This CDR3 region has 17 residues.

This clone occurred a few times. The V and J genes are TRBV28 and TRBJ1-1, with 10 bases aligning to TRBD1. Per germline, CDR1 MDHEN and CDR2 SYDVKM. With V trimmed by 2 bases and J by 10 bases, 7 bases remained unmatched. The CDR3 covers 14 residues. The CDR3 coding sequence is TGTGCCAGCAGTTTAGGGGACAGGGGCGCGGTAGCTTTCTTT. This encodes CASSLGDRGAVAFF.

This sequence joins TRBV29-1 and TRBJ2-1; no reliable D call. Germline CDR1 and CDR2: SQVTM and ANQGSEA. The CDR3 has 13 amino acids. V gave up 6 bases and J gave up 1 base, with 10 bases separating them. The CDR3 nucleotides are TGCAGCGTCCGTACCATATCCTACAATGAGCAGTTCTTC. The encoded protein is CSVRTISYNEQFF.

On this clone: The junction differs from germline at one of its ends, possibly a read error. The chain has TRBV30 and TRBJ1-2; D unclear. The CDR3 spans 11 residues. CDR1 and CDR2 (germline): GTSNPN, SVGIG (reference sequence). CDR3 in DNA: TGTGCCTGGAGTCTAGGACTTCTCGCCCGCTTC. The encoded protein is CAWSLGLLARF.

For this clone: The same CDR3 can be traced to other DNA sequences in this sample. The chain joins TRBV18 to TRBJ2-1; the match to TRBD2 covers 10 bases. This CDR3 spans 15 amino acids. Germline CDR1 reads KGHSH; CDR2 reads LQKENI. V shed 2 bases, J shed 4 bases, and the junction held 2 bases outside the gene matches. In DNA, the CDR3 is TGTGCCAGCTCACCAAGGACTAGCGGATACAATGAGCAGTTCTTC. Amino acid sequence: CASSPRTSGYNEQFF.

The rearrangement joins TRBV4-3 to TRBJ1-5; no definite D call. The germline V and J ends were trimmed by 1 base and 9 bases, with 16 bases remaining between them. In germline, CDR1 is LGHNA, CDR2 YSLEER. The CDR3 covers 15 residues. The CDR3 loop reads CASSQGTGELGPQHF. CDR3 nucleotides: TGCGCCAGCAGCCAAGGAACGGGCGAACTTGGGCCCCAGCATTTT.

This clone was counted between two and nine times. V is TRBV7-9 and J is TRBJ2-5; possibly TRBD1 for D (5 bases). Germline V CDR1 and CDR2: SEHNR, FQNEAQ (reference sequence). V lost 1 base and J lost 5, with 11 bases in between. The CDR3 is 14 amino acids. CDR3 sequence: CASSLDRQGETQYF. CDR3 nucleotides: TGTGCCAGCAGCTTAGATAGGCAGGGTGAGACCCAGTACTTC.

The sample holds a few counts of this clone. The chain uses TRBV29-1 and TRBJ1-2; possible D gene TRBD1, 6 bases. This CDR3 is built from 14 residues. Germline CDR1 is SQVTM and CDR2 is ANQGSEA. The germline V and J ends were trimmed by 7 bases and 8 bases, with 23 bases remaining between them. The CDR3 DNA reads TGCAGCGCTAAACAGGGATTACTAACCGACGGCTACACCTTC. It specifies CSAKQGLLTDGYTF.

The chain recombines TRBV9 with TRBJ2-4; a possible D gene is TRBD1 (6 bases). The CDR3 totals 17 residues. Germline assignment: CDR1 SGDLS and CDR2 YYNGEE. The germline V and J ends were trimmed by 0 bases and 6 bases, with 19 bases remaining between them. The CDR3 region has the DNA TGTGCCAGCAGCGTAGCCGACACAGGGTATTGGGGAAACATTCAGTACTTC. Protein sequence: CASSVADTGYWGNIQYF.

This chain links TRBV19 with TRBJ2-1; D is undetermined. V lost 3 bases to trimming and J lost 4 bases, with 7 bases between them. The CDR3 spans 13 residues. Germline CDR1 LNHDA, CDR2 SQIVND (reference sequence). CDR3 amino acids: CASSIDFYNEQFF. As DNA, the CDR3 is TGTGCCAGTAGTATTGACTTTTACAATGAGCAGTTCTTC.

The rearrangement links TRBV6-1 to TRBJ2-1, with TRBD2 as a possible D gene (6 bases). Between the trimmed V and J ends, which lost 2 bases and 0 bases, there was a span of 14 bases. CDR3 size: 17 residues. CDR1 is MNHNS and CDR2 is SASEGT in the germline V gene. The CDR3 DNA is TGTGCCAGCAGTGAACCGCCGCGGAGGGCCTCCTACAATGAGCAGTTCTTC. Residues: CASSEPPRRASYNEQFF.

V usage is TRBV11-1 and J usage is TRBJ2-1, with 9 positions matching TRBD2. The CDR3 is 16 residues long. V was pared by 3 bases and J by 5 bases, with 8 bases of the junction left unmatched. Per germline, CDR1 SGHAT and CDR2 FQDESV (reference sequence). The CDR3 loop reads CASSFLSLAGDNEQFF. The CDR3 nucleotides read TGTGCCAGCAGCTTCTTGTCACTAGCGGGTGACAATGAGCAGTTCTTC.